The 14 T cell receptor beta chains given below trace back to one sample, sequenced in a study of TIL therapy for anti-PD-1-resistant metastatic lung cancer. Stated time point: pre-treatment sample, taken before nivolumab and TIL therapy. Most excised metastases sampled were pleural nodules or supraclavicular lymph nodes. The libraries were made with immunoSEQ v3. Generated by immunoSEQ multiplex PCR, the TCRdb table keeps only in-frame clones and is missing some. Of roughly 92,000 clones listed, 50% to 70% are singletons. The input for sequencing was tumor tissue, taken at baseline. The receptors were sampled from a person aged 25-79 years with non-small cell lung cancer.

This clone has only a few counts. The J gene is TRBJ2-2, the V gene TRBV5-1; no clear D gene. The V gene lost 5 bases and the J gene lost 6 bases, with 14 bases spanning the gap. This CDR3 is 14 amino acids long. The germline gives CDR1 SGHRS, CDR2 YFSETQ. The CDR3 protein is CASRLGTTPGELFF. In nucleotides, the CDR3 is TGCGCCAGCAGGCTAGGAACAACTCCCGGGGAGCTGTTTTTT.

The chain joins TRBV19 to TRBJ1-1, with D possibly matching TRBD1 (5 bases). Germline CDR1 and CDR2: LNHDA and SQIVND (reference sequence). The V end was cut by 5 bases, the J end by 1 base, with 17 bases between. This CDR3 has 16 amino acids. CDR3 loop: CASSLSRTRQNTEAFF. The CDR3 region has the DNA TGTGCCAGTAGTCTTTCCCGGACAAGGCAGAACACTGAAGCTTTCTTT.

J is TRBJ1-2 and V is TRBV6-2 or TRBV6-3; tentative D call: TRBD1 (6 bases). CDR3 length: 15 amino acids. The ends were cut back, 6 bases at V and 4 bases at J, with 18 bases in the middle. Germline CDR1 and CDR2: MNHEY and SVGEGT. The CDR3: CASSNPQGGGYGYTF. Here the CDR3 DNA reads TGTGCCAGCAGCAACCCACAGGGTGGGGGCTATGGCTACACCTTC.

The chain couples TRBV28 to TRBJ2-7; TRBD1 is a possible D gene (5 bases). The V gene lost 6 bases and the J gene lost 4 bases, with 16 bases spanning the gap. The CDR3 length is 14 residues. Germline CDR1 reads MDHEN; CDR2 reads SYDVKM. CDR3 protein: CASSSDSRGYEQYF. Here the CDR3 DNA reads TGTGCCAGCAGCTCTGACAGTAGAGGTTACGAGCAGTACTTC. Using reference TRBV28 and TRBJ2-7 for the parts outside the CDR3, the full variable domain is DVKVTQSSRYLVKRTGEKVFLECVQDMDHENMFWYRQDPGLGLRLIYFSYDVKMKEKGDIPEGYSVSREKKERFSLILESASTNQTSMYLCASSSDSRGYEQYFGPGTRLTVT.

The CDR3 loop reads CASSSETSGNTIYF. The CDR3 nucleotides are TGCGCCAGCAGCTCCGAGACTTCTGGAAACACCATATATTTT. The chain combines TRBV5-1 with TRBJ1-3; D remains unclear. This CDR3 has 14 residues. Trimming shortened V by 3 bases and J by 1 base, and 8 bases separated the two germline ends. The germline CDR1 and CDR2 sequences are SGHRS and YFSETQ.

The rearrangement joins TRBV4-2 to TRBJ2-3; TRBD2 aligns across 7 bases. Looked up from germline, CDR1 is LGHNA and CDR2 is YNFKEQ. V shed 0 bases and J 8 bases; nucleotides not matched to a gene: 8. CDR3 length: 15 residues. In DNA form, the CDR3 reads TGTGCCAGCAGCCAAGATACCCCAGGCGGGGGTACGCAGTATTTT. Its translation is CASSQDTPGGGTQYF.

The chain couples TRBV27 to TRBJ2-3; 10 bases agree with TRBD2. There are 14 residues in the CDR3. The junction had 5 bases not matched to a gene; V was cut back by 6 bases and J by 5 bases. Germline V gives CDR1 MNHEY, CDR2 SMNVEV (reference sequence). CDR3: CASRVAGGLDTQYF. The DNA of the CDR3 is TGTGCCAGCAGGGTAGCGGGGGGCCTAGATACGCAGTATTTT.

This sequence joins TRBV18 and TRBJ1-1; D is possibly TRBD1 (5 bases). V dropped 1 base and J dropped 6 bases, with 9 bases sitting between them. This CDR3 is 13 amino acids long. CDR1 is KGHSH and CDR2 is LQKENI in the germline V gene. In DNA, the CDR3 is TGTGCCAGCTCACCACGGGGGACGGCTGAAGCTTTCTTT. This codes for CASSPRGTAEAFF. Combining the CDR3 with reference TRBV18 and TRBJ1-1 gives the whole variable domain NAGVMQNPRHLVRRRGQEARLRCSPMKGHSHVYWYRQLPEEGLKFMVYLQKENIIDESGMPKERFSAEFPKEGPSILRIQQVVRGDSAAYFCASSPRGTAEAFFGQGTRLTVV.

The chain links TRBV7-9 to TRBJ2-1, with 8 positions matching TRBD1. V was pared by 3 bases and J by 5 bases, with 3 bases of the junction left unmatched. The CDR3 length is 14 residues. The germline V gene has CDR1 SEHNR and CDR2 FQNEAQ (reference sequence). The CDR3: CASSLRQGNNEQFF. CDR3 DNA sequence: TGTGCCAGCAGCTTGAGACAGGGGAACAATGAGCAGTTCTTC.

V and J are TRBV7-2 and TRBJ1-3; TRBD1 might be the D (6 bases). Germline CDR1 reads SGHTA; CDR2 reads FQGNSA. CDR3 size: 15 residues. V gave up 2 bases and J gave up 4 bases, with 12 bases separating them. The CDR3 DNA reads TGTGCCAGCAGCTTAAACAGGGTGTCGGGAAACACCATATATTTT. It translates to CASSLNRVSGNTIYF.

This clone turned up a few times. The V gene is TRBV28, the J gene TRBJ1-1; D is undetermined. Germline values: CDR1 MDHEN, CDR2 SYDVKM. V lost 2 bases and J 4 bases, leaving 11 bases between the germline ends. CDR3 length equals 14 residues. CDR3 DNA sequence: TGTGCCAGCAGTTTAGCGGGAAGCCCCACTGAAGCTTTCTTT. It translates to CASSLAGSPTEAFF. The variable domain in full, completed from reference TRBV28 and TRBJ1-1, reads DVKVTQSSRYLVKRTGEKVFLECVQDMDHENMFWYRQDPGLGLRLIYFSYDVKMKEKGDIPEGYSVSREKKERFSLILESASTNQTSMYLCASSLAGSPTEAFFGQGTRLTVV.

This clone was seen a handful of times. This rearrangement joins TRBV7-6 to TRBJ1-1; no reliable D call. The CDR3 is made up of 13 amino acids. Between the trimmed V and J ends, which lost 5 bases and 5 bases, there was a span of 12 bases. Germline loops: CDR1 SGHVS, CDR2 FNYEAQ. The DNA of the CDR3 is TGTGCCAGCAGCCGCGCGGGGTTAACTGAAGCTTTCTTT. The encoded protein is CASSRAGLTEAFF.

This clone was counted between two and nine times. The chain employs TRBV6-2 or TRBV6-3 and TRBJ1-2; no firm D call. CDR1 is MNHEY, CDR2 SVGEGT, per germline. The V end lost 4 bases, the J end lost 8 bases, and 14 bases lay between the germline ends. The CDR3 runs 13 residues. DNA of the CDR3: TGTGCCAGCAGTTCCCCAGGTCGAGGCGGCTACACCTTC. It specifies CASSSPGRGGYTF.

The chain uses TRBV4-1 and TRBJ2-6; no reliable D call. There are 17 residues in the CDR3. The germline V gene has CDR1 MGHRA and CDR2 YSYEKL. V lost 0 bases and J 6 bases, leaving 15 bases between the germline ends. CDR3 sequence: CASSQEFDNLEANVLTF. The DNA for the CDR3 is TGCGCCAGCAGCCAAGAGTTTGACAACTTGGAGGCCAACGTCCTGACTTTC.